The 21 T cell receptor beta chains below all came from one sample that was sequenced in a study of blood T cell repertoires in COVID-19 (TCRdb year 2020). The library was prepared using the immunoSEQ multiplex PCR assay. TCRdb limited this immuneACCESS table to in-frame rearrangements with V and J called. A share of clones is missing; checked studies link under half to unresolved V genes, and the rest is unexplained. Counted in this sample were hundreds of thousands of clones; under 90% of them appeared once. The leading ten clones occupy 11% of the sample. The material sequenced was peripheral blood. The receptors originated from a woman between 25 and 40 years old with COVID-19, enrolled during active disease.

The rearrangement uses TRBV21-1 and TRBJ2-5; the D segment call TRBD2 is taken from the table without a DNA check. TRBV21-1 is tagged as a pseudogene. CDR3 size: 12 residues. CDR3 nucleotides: TGTGCCAGCAGCAAAAAGCGGGAGACCCAGTACTTC. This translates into CASSKKRETQYF.

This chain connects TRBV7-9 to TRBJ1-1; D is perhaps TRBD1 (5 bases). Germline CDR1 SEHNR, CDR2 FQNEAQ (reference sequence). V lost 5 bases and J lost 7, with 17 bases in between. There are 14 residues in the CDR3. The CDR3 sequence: CASSRPSLGGEAFF. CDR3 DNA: TGTGCCAGCAGCCGCCCCTCCCTCGGGGGTGAAGCTTTCTTT.

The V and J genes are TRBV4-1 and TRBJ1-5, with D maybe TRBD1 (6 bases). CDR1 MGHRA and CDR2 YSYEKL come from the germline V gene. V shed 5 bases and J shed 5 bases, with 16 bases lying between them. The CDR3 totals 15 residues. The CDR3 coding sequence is TGCGCCAGCAGCTTGGGGACATTCTGGGATCAGCCCCAGCATTTT. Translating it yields CASSLGTFWDQPQHF.

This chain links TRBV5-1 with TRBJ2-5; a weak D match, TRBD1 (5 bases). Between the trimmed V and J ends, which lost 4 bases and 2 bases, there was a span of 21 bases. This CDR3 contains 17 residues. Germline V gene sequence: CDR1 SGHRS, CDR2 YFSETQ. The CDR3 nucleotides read TGCGCCAGCAGCCCGTCGACAGTTACCGTATCGCAAGAGACCCAGTACTTC. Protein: CASSPSTVTVSQETQYF.

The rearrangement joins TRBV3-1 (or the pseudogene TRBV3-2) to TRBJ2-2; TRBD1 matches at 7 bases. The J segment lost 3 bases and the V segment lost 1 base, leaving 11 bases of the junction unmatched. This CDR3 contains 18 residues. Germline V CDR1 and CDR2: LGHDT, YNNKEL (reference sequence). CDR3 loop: CASSQVGQWDSDTGELFF. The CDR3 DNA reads TGTGCCAGCAGCCAAGTCGGGCAATGGGACAGCGACACCGGGGAGCTGTTTTTT.

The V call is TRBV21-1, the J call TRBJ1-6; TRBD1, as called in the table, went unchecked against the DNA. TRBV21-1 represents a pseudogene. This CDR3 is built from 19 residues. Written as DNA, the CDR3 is TGTGCCAGCAGCAAACCTCCGGACAACAAATGTTTTTATAATTCACCCCTCCACTTT. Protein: CASSKPPDNKCFYNSPLHF.

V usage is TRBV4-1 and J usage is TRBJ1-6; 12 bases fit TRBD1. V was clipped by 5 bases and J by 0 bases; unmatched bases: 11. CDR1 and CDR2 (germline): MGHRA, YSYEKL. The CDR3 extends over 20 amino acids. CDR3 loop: CASSLSGTGGWGSYNSPLHF. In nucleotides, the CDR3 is TGCGCCAGCAGCTTATCCGGGACAGGGGGCTGGGGCTCCTATAATTCACCCCTCCACTTT.

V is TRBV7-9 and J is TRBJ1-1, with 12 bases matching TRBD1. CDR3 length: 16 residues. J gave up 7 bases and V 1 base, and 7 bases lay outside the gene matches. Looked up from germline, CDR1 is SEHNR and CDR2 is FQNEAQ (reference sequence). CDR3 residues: CASSLVGTGGFGEAFF. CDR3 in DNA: TGTGCCAGCAGCTTAGTCGGGACAGGGGGCTTTGGTGAAGCTTTCTTT.

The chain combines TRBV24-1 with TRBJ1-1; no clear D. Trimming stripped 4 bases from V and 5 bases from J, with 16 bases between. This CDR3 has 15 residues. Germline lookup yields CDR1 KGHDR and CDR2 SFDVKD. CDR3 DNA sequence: TGTGCCACCAGTGACTCCAGCCCCTCGGGGACTGAAGCTTTCTTT. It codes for CATSDSSPSGTEAFF.

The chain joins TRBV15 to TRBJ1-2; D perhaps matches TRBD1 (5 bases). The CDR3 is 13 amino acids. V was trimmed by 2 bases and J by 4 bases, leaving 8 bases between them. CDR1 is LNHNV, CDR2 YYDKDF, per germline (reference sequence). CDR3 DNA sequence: TGTGCCACCAGCAGATATGACAGCTATGGCTACACCTTC. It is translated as CATSRYDSYGYTF.

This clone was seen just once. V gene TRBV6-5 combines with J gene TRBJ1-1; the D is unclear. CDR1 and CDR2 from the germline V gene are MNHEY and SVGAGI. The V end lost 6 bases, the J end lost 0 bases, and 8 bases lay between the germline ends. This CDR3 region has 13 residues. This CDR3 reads CASRTVLNTEAFF. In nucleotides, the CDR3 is TGTGCCAGCAGAACAGTCCTGAACACTGAAGCTTTCTTT.

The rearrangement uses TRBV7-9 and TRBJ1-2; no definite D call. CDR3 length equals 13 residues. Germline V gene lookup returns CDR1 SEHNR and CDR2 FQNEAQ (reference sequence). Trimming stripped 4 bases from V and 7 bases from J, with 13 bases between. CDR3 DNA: TGTGCCAGCAGCTCCCATGGTATTAGTGGCTACACCTTC. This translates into CASSSHGISGYTF.

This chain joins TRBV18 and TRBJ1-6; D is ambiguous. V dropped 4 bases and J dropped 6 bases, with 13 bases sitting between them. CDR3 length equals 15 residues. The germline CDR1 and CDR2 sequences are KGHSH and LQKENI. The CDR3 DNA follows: TGTGCCAGCTCACGGGTCCAGGTTCCTAATTCACCCCTCCACTTT. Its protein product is CASSRVQVPNSPLHF. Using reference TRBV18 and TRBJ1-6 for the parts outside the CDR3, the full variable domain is NAGVMQNPRHLVRRRGQEARLRCSPMKGHSHVYWYRQLPEEGLKFMVYLQKENIIDESGMPKERFSAEFPKEGPSILRIQQVVRGDSAAYFCASSRVQVPNSPLHFGNGTRLTVT.

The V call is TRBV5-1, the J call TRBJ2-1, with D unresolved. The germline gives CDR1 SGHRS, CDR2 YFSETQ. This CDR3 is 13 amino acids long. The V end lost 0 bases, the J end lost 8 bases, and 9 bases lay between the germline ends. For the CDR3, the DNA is TGCGCCAGCAGCTTGGCCGTAGCCTATGAGCAGTTCTTC. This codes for CASSLAVAYEQFF.

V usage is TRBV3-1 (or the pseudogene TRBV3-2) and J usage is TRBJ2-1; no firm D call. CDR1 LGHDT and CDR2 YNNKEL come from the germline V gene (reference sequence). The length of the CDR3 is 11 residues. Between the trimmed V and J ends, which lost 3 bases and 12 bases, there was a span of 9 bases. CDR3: CASSQGISQFF. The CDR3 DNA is TGTGCCAGCAGCCAGGGCATATCGCAGTTCTTC.

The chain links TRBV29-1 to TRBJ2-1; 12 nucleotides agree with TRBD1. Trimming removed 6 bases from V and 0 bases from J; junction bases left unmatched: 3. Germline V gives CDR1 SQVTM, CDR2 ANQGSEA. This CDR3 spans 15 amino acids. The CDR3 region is CSVTGQGASYNEQFF. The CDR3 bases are TGCAGCGTGACGGGACAGGGGGCCTCCTACAATGAGCAGTTCTTC.

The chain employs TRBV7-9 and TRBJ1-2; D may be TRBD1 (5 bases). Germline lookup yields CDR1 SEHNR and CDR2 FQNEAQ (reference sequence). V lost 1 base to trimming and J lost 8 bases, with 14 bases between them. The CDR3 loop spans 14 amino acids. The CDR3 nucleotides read TGTGCCAGCAGCTTAGATGGGGGGTTCGGCGGCTACACCTTC. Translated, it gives CASSLDGGFGGYTF.

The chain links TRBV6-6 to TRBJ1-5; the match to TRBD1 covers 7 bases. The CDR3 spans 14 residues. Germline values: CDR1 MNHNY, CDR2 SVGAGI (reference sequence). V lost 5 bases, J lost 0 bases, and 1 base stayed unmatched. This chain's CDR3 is CASSRDSSNQPQHF. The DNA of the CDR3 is TGTGCCAGCAGTCGGGACAGTAGCAATCAGCCCCAGCATTTT.

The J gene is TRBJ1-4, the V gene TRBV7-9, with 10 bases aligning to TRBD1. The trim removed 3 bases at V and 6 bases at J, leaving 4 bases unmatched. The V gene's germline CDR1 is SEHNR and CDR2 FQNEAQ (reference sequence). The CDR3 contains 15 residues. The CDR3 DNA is TGTGCCAGCAGCTTGGGGACAGGGGTAGATGAAAAACTGTTTTTT. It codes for CASSLGTGVDEKLFF.

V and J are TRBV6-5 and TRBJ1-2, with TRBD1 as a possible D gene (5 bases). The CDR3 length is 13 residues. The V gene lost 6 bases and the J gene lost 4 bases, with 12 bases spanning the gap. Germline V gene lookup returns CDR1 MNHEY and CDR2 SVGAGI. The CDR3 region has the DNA TGTGCCAGCAGGACGGGGGTCTTCTATGGCTACACCTTC. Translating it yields CASRTGVFYGYTF.

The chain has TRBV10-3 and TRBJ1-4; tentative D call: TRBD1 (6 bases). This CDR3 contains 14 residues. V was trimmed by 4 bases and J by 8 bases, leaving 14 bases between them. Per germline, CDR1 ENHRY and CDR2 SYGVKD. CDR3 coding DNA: TGTGCCATCAGTGGAGGGGGAGGGGGAGAAAAACTGTTTTTT. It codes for CAISGGGGGEKLFF.